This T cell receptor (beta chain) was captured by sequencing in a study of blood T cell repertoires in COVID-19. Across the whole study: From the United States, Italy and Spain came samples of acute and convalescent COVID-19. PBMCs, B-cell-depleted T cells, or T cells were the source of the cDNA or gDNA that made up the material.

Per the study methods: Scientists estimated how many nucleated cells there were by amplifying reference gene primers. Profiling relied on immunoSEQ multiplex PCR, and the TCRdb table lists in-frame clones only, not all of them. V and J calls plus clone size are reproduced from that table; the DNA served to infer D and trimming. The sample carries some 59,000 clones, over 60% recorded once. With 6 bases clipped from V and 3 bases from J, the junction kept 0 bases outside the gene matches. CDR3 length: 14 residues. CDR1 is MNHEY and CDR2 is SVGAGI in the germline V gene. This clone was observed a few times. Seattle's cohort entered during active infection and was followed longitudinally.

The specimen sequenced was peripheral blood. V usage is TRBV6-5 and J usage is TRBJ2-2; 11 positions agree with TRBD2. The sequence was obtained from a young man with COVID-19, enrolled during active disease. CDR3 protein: CASRTSGDTGELFF. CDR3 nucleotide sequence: TGTGCCAGCAGGACTAGCGGGGACACCGGGGAGCTGTTTTTT.